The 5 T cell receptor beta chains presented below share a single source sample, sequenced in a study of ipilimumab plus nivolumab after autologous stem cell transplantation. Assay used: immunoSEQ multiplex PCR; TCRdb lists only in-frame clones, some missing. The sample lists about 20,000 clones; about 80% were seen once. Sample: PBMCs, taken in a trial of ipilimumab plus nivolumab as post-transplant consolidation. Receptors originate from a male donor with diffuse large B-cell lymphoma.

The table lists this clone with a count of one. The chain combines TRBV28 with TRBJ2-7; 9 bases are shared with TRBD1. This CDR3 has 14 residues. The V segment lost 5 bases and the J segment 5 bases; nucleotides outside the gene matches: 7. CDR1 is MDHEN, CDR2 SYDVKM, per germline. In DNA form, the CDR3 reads TGTGCCAGCAGTCCCTGGACAGGGGACGACGAGCAGTACTTC. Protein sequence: CASSPWTGDDEQYF.

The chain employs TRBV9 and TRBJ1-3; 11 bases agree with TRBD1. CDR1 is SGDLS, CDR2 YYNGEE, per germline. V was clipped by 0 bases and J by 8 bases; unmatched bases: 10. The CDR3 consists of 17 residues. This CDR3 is CASSVAPTGTGGYTIYF. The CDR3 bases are TGTGCCAGCAGCGTAGCCCCGACCGGGACAGGGGGATACACCATATATTTT.

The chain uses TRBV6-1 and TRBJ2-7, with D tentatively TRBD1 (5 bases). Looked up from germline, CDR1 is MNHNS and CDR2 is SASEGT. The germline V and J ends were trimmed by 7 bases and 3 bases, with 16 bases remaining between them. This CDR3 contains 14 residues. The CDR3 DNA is TGTGCCAGCAACCCCCAGGGCTCGCTCTACGAGCAGTACTTC. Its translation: CASNPQGSLYEQYF.

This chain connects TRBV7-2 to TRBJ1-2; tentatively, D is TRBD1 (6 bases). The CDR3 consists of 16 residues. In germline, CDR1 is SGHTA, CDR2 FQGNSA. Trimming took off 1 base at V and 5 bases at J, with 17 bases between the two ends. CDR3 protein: CASSLEWGAPEYGYTF. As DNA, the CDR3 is TGTGCCAGCAGCTTAGAATGGGGGGCGCCGGAGTATGGCTACACCTTC.

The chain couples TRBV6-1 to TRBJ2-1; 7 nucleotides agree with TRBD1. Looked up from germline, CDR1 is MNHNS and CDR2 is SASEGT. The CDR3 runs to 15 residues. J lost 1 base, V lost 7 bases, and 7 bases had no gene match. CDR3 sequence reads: CASIPDRVSYNEQFF. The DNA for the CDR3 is TGTGCCAGCATCCCAGACAGGGTATCCTACAATGAGCAGTTCTTC.